These 27 T cell receptor beta chains originate from one sample sequenced in a study of cytomegalovirus exposure and HLA in healthy donors. The PCR had 60 Vbeta and 13 Jbeta primers. Here immunoSEQ multiplex PCR was the method, and the copy in TCRdb shows in-frame clones only, minus some. Of approximately 110,000 clones detected, approximately 15% appear once; the ten largest clones hold 1.9%. Sequencing input: PBMCs. The receptors were gathered from a woman aged 18-29 years in good health and CMV-seronegative.

The J gene is TRBJ2-1, the V gene TRBV27; D possibly corresponds to TRBD2 (6 bases). This CDR3 region has 12 residues. Deletions cut 3 bases from V and 10 bases from J, with 10 bases between. CDR1 MNHEY and CDR2 SMNVEV come from the germline V gene (reference sequence). The CDR3 sequence is CASSFAGQEQFF. CDR3 bases: TGTGCCAGCAGTTTTGCGGGGCAAGAGCAGTTCTTC.

This clone was counted a few times. This sequence joins TRBV9 and TRBJ2-7, with TRBD2 matching over 9 bases. CDR3 length equals 15 residues. Germline CDR1 SGDLS, CDR2 YYNGEE. V shed 0 bases, J shed 2 bases, and the junction held 3 bases outside the gene matches. CDR3 in DNA: TGTGCCAGCAGCGTAGGGGCTAGCGGGGCCTACGAGCAGTACTTC. As protein: CASSVGASGAYEQYF.

CDR3 nucleotides: TGTGCCAGTAGTTTCTCGGGACAGATGAATGAAAAACTGTTTTTT. Protein product: CASSFSGQMNEKLFF. The chain is built from TRBV19 and TRBJ1-4, with TRBD1 matching 7 bases. Germline-derived CDR1 and CDR2 are LNHDA and SQIVND (reference sequence). The length of the CDR3 is 15 residues. J was trimmed by 5 bases and V by 5 bases; bases with no gene match: 8. The variable domain in full, completed from reference TRBV19 and TRBJ1-4, reads DGGITQSPKYLFRKEGQNVTLSCEQNLNHDAMYWYRQDPGQGLRLIYYSQIVNDFQKGDIAEGYSVSREKKESFPLTVTSAQKNPTAFYLCASSFSGQMNEKLFFGSGTQLSVL.

V and J are TRBV19 and TRBJ1-1; no clear D gene. The V and J ends lost 4 bases and 4 bases respectively, with 13 bases between them. This CDR3 comprises 14 residues. CDR1 LNHDA and CDR2 SQIVND come from the germline V gene (reference sequence). CDR3: CASSRGRLATEAFF. The CDR3 nucleotides are TGTGCCAGTAGTAGAGGGAGGTTAGCCACTGAAGCTTTCTTT. The full variable domain, its missing parts supplied by reference TRBV19 and TRBJ1-1, is DGGITQSPKYLFRKEGQNVTLSCEQNLNHDAMYWYRQDPGQGLRLIYYSQIVNDFQKGDIAEGYSVSREKKESFPLTVTSAQKNPTAFYLCASSRGRLATEAFFGQGTRLTVV.

V usage is TRBV4-1 and J usage is TRBJ2-1; D may be TRBD2 (5 bases). The length of the CDR3 is 13 residues. Trimming left V 1 base short and J 6 bases short, with 7 bases between. Germline V gene lookup returns CDR1 MGHRA and CDR2 YSYEKL. Here the CDR3 reads CASSQVGGNEQFF. CDR3 nucleotide sequence: TGCGCCAGCAGCCAAGTTGGAGGCAATGAGCAGTTCTTC.

This chain joins TRBV5-6 and TRBJ2-5, with a tentative D call TRBD2 (6 bases). Germline V gene sequence: CDR1 SGHDT, CDR2 YYEEEE. Between the trimmed V and J ends, which lost 3 bases and 3 bases, there was a span of 12 bases. CDR3 length equals 14 residues. CDR3 residues: CASSSLSGEETQYF. In nucleotides, the CDR3 is TGTGCCAGCAGCTCACTTAGCGGAGAAGAGACCCAGTACTTC. Combining the CDR3 with reference TRBV5-6 and TRBJ2-5 gives the whole variable domain DAGVTQSPTHLIKTRGQQVTLRCSPKSGHDTVSWYQQALGQGPQFIFQYYEEEERQRGNFPDRFSGHQFPNYSSELNVNALLLGDSALYLCASSSLSGEETQYFGPGTRLLVL.

This clone was found a few times. This sequence joins TRBV5-1 and TRBJ2-5, with a possible D match to TRBD1 (5 bases). This CDR3 contains 15 residues. Trimming took off 0 bases at V and 0 bases at J, with 9 bases between the two ends. From germline, CDR1 is SGHRS and CDR2 YFSETQ. The CDR3 spells CASSLGAGHQETQYF. CDR3 sequence (DNA): TGCGCCAGCAGCTTGGGTGCAGGGCACCAAGAGACCCAGTACTTC.

This clone has a handful of counts. The CDR3 DNA reads TGTGCCAGCAGCTTGGACAGCCAAGAGACCCAGTACTTC. It yields the protein CASSLDSQETQYF. The chain links TRBV5-4 to TRBJ2-5; no firm D call. The germline gives CDR1 SGHNT, CDR2 YYREEE (reference sequence). The V end lost 0 bases, the J end lost 1 base, and 4 bases lay between the germline ends. The CDR3 has 13 residues.

The V gene is TRBV6-1, the J gene TRBJ2-5; D unresolved. The CDR3 loop spans 15 amino acids. Per germline, CDR1 MNHNS and CDR2 SASEGT. V dropped 3 bases and J dropped 1 base, with 12 bases sitting between them. The CDR3 protein is CASSDFMRVQETQYF. CDR3 coding DNA: TGTGCCAGCAGTGACTTCATGCGCGTCCAAGAGACCCAGTACTTC.

This clone has more than one count but fewer than ten. The chain carries TRBV5-4 and TRBJ2-1; 13 nucleotides match TRBD2. J gave up 5 bases and V 5 bases, and 7 bases lay outside the gene matches. The V gene's germline CDR1 is SGHNT and CDR2 YYREEE (reference sequence). The CDR3 contains 16 residues. DNA for the CDR3: TGTGCCAGCAGGGGACTAGCGGGACCGAAGGACAATGAGCAGTTCTTC. It translates to CASRGLAGPKDNEQFF.

This clone was counted only a few times. The chain is built from TRBV6-4 and TRBJ2-3, with 7 bases lining up with TRBD2. The CDR3 loop spans 14 amino acids. CDR1 is MRHNA and CDR2 is SNTAGT in the germline V gene. V lost 4 bases and J lost 4; bases outside the gene matches: 5. The CDR3, as DNA: TGTGCCAGCAGTGTAGGACTAGAAGCAGATACGCAGTATTTT. Its translation: CASSVGLEADTQYF.

This clone was counted a few times. This rearrangement joins TRBV18 to TRBJ1-5, with D maybe TRBD1 (6 bases). Germline CDR1 and CDR2: KGHSH and LQKENI. CDR3 length: 20 residues. The germline V and J ends were trimmed by 2 bases and 5 bases, with 28 bases remaining between them. CDR3 residues: CASSPNLLQGQDAPDQPQHF. The CDR3 region has the DNA TGTGCCAGCTCACCAAATCTATTGCAGGGGCAAGACGCTCCGGATCAGCCCCAGCATTTT.

V and J are TRBV9 and TRBJ2-3, with D possibly being TRBD2 (5 bases). The CDR3 loop spans 12 amino acids. CDR1 is SGDLS and CDR2 is YYNGEE in the germline V gene. Trimming removed 2 bases from V and 4 bases from J, with 5 bases in between. The CDR3 region is CASSVGADTQYF. DNA of the CDR3: TGTGCCAGCAGCGTCGGGGCAGATACGCAGTATTTT.

The chain has TRBV27 and TRBJ2-7, with D possibly matching TRBD2 (6 bases). Germline CDR1 and CDR2: MNHEY and SMNVEV (reference sequence). The CDR3 is 13 residues long. Trimming took 3 bases from V and 4 from J, leaving 10 bases between them. The CDR3 DNA sequence: TGTGCCAGCAGTTTGGAGGGAAAATACGAGCAGTACTTC. Protein product: CASSLEGKYEQYF.

The CDR3 is CASSSGVRDSLDYGYTF. The CDR3 DNA reads TGCGCCAGCAGCTCTGGGGTTAGGGACAGTTTAGACTATGGCTACACCTTC. The chain has TRBV5-1 and TRBJ1-2, with 7 bases matching TRBD1. Losses at the gene ends were 3 bases for V and 3 bases for J; bases not matched to a gene: 14. CDR1 SGHRS and CDR2 YFSETQ come from the germline V gene. The CDR3 runs to 17 residues.

The sample holds a few counts of this clone. The rearrangement links TRBV10-1 to TRBJ2-2, with 7 positions matching TRBD2. Germline loops: CDR1 WNHNN, CDR2 SYGVQD (reference sequence). V was pared by 6 bases and J by 5 bases, with 18 bases of the junction left unmatched. The CDR3 totals 18 residues. Written as DNA, the CDR3 is TGCGCCAGCAGACGGGCGACTACGATCAGCGGGATAACCGGGGAGCTGTTTTTT. Protein product: CASRRATTISGITGELFF.

This clone occurred a few times. V gene TRBV11-2 combines with J gene TRBJ2-3; 8 bases match TRBD2. The V segment lost 5 bases and the J segment 0 bases; nucleotides outside the gene matches: 7. CDR1 SGHAT and CDR2 FQNNGV come from the germline V gene. The CDR3 length is 16 residues. CDR3 bases: TGTGCCAGCAGCCCCCGCGGGGGGCTTAGCACAGATACGCAGTATTTT. Its translation is CASSPRGGLSTDTQYF.

The V call is TRBV25-1, the J call TRBJ1-2; 7 bases align to TRBD1. Germline-derived CDR1 and CDR2 are MGHDK and SYGVNS. J was trimmed by 4 bases and V by 4 bases; bases with no gene match: 0. The length of the CDR3 is 12 residues. The CDR3 nucleotides read TGTGCCAGCAGTGGACAGGGCTATGGCTACACCTTC. This codes for CASSGQGYGYTF.

In its sample, this clone was seen a few times. The chain recombines TRBV15 with TRBJ2-7; 9 bases line up with TRBD1. Trimming took 1 base from V and 2 from J; bases not matched to a gene: 6. This CDR3 contains 16 residues. The V gene's germline CDR1 is LNHNV and CDR2 YYDKDF (reference sequence). The CDR3 DNA follows: TGTGCCACCAGCAGAGGTAGGGACAGGGCTCCCTACGAGCAGTACTTC. Protein product: CATSRGRDRAPYEQYF.

V is TRBV15 and J is TRBJ2-3; 7 bases are a match to TRBD2. The CDR3 has 17 amino acids. After removal of 0 bases from V and 0 bases from J, the junction contained 6 bases not matched to a gene. In germline, CDR1 is LNHNV, CDR2 YYDKDF (reference sequence). The DNA for the CDR3 is TGTGCCACCAGCAGAGATTGGGCTAGCGGTAGCACAGATACGCAGTATTTT. It yields the protein CATSRDWASGSTDTQYF.

This clone has only a few counts. V is TRBV4-2 and J is TRBJ2-5, with TRBD2 matching 10 bases. Per germline, CDR1 LGHNA and CDR2 YNFKEQ. The V gene end was trimmed by 2 bases and the J gene end by 0 bases; junction bases not matched to a gene: 15. This CDR3 contains 20 residues. The CDR3 is CASSQRGQREGRGYQETQYF. CDR3 bases: TGTGCCAGCAGCCAAAGAGGTCAGCGGGAGGGGAGGGGGTACCAAGAGACCCAGTACTTC.

The chain joins TRBV5-1 to TRBJ2-3; 9 bases match TRBD2. V lost 0 bases, J lost 2 bases, and 4 bases stayed unmatched. In germline, CDR1 is SGHRS, CDR2 YFSETQ. The CDR3 is made up of 16 amino acids. The DNA for the CDR3 is TGCGCCAGCAGCTTGGAAGCGGGGGGTATCACAGATACGCAGTATTTT. Its protein product is CASSLEAGGITDTQYF.

The CDR3 DNA sequence: TGTGCCAGCAGCCCCTCCCCCCAGGGTTTACGGTTCTTC. It codes for CASSPSPQGLRFF. The J gene is TRBJ2-1, the V gene TRBV5-6; D may be TRBD1 (5 bases). The CDR3 spans 13 residues. V was trimmed by 4 bases and J by 15 bases, leaving 20 bases between them. Germline CDR1 and CDR2: SGHDT and YYEEEE. The entire variable domain, with the rest obtained from reference TRBV5-6 and TRBJ2-1, is as follows: DAGVTQSPTHLIKTRGQQVTLRCSPKSGHDTVSWYQQALGQGPQFIFQYYEEEERQRGNFPDRFSGHQFPNYSSELNVNALLLGDSALYLCASSPSPQGLRFFGPGTRLTVL.

This chain links TRBV5-4 with TRBJ1-1, with D uncertain. CDR1 is SGHNT, CDR2 YYREEE, per germline (reference sequence). V was shortened by 2 bases and J by 6 bases, with 8 bases between the two germline ends. The CDR3 runs 12 residues. Here the CDR3 reads CASSLGEAEAFF. CDR3 nucleotide sequence: TGTGCCAGCAGCTTAGGAGAAGCTGAAGCTTTCTTT.

This CDR3 reads CASRRGQLNTGELFF. CDR3 sequence (DNA): TGTGCCAGCCGCCGGGGTCAGCTGAACACCGGGGAGCTGTTTTTT. This rearrangement joins TRBV9 to TRBJ2-2; D may be TRBD2 (5 bases). This CDR3 has 15 residues. Between the trimmed V and J ends, which lost 7 bases and 1 base, there was a span of 14 bases. The V gene's germline CDR1 is SGDLS and CDR2 YYNGEE.

This sequence joins TRBV28 and TRBJ1-5; the D gene is possibly TRBD1 (5 bases). V was shortened by 10 bases and J by 2 bases, with 12 bases between the two germline ends. The CDR3 has 13 amino acids. Germline V gene data show CDR1 as MDHEN and CDR2 as SYDVKM. The CDR3 region is CATGGGRNQPQHF. DNA for the CDR3: TGTGCCACCGGGGGGGGACGCAATCAGCCCCAGCATTTT.

This clone was found a few times. V usage is TRBV28 and J usage is TRBJ1-5; TRBD1 might be the D (5 bases). CDR3 length: 15 amino acids. Trimming shortened V by 4 bases and J by 1 base, and 11 bases separated the two germline ends. Germline loops: CDR1 MDHEN, CDR2 SYDVKM. The CDR3 is CASSSSGGSNQPQHF. Here the CDR3 DNA reads TGTGCCAGCAGTTCATCCGGGGGGAGCAATCAGCCCCAGCATTTT.